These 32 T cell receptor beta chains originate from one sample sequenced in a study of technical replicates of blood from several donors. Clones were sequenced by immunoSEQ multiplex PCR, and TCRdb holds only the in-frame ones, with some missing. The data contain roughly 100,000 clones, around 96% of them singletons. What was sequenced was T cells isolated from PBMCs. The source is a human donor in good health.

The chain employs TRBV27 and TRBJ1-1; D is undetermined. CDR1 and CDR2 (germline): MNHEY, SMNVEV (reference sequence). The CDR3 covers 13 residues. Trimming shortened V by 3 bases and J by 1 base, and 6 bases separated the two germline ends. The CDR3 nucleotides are TGTGCCAGCAGTTTGACTGAGAACACTGAAGCTTTCTTT. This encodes CASSLTENTEAFF.

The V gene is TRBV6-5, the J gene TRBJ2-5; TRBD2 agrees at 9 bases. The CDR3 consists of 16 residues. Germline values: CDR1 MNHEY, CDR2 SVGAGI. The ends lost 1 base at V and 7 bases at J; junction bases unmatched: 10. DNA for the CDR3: TGTGCCAGCAGTTACTGGAGTAGCGGGAGACCGGGGACCCAGTACTTC. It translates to CASSYWSSGRPGTQYF.

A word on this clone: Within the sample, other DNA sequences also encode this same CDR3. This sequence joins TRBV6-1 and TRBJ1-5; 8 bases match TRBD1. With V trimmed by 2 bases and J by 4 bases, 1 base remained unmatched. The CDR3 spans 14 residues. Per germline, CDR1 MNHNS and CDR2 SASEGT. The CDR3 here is CASSEYRGNQPQHF. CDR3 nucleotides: TGTGCCAGCAGTGAATACAGGGGGAATCAGCCCCAGCATTTT.

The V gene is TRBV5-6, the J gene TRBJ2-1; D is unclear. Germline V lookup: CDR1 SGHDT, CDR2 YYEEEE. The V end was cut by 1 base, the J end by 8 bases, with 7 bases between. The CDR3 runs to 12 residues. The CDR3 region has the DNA TGTGCCAGCAGCTTGATGAGCTATGAGCAGTTCTTC. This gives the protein CASSLMSYEQFF.

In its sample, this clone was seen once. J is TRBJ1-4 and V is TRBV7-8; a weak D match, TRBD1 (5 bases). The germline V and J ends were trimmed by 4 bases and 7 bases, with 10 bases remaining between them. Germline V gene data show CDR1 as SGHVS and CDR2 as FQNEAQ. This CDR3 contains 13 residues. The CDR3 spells CASSSGIGEKLFF. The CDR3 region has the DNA TGTGCCAGCAGCTCAGGGATTGGTGAAAAACTGTTTTTT.

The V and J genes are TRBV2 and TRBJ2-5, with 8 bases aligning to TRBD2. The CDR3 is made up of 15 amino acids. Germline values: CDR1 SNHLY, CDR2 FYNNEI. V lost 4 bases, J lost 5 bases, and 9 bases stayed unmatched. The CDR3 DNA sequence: TGTGCCAGCAGTGCGATCAGCGGGGGTGGGGAGACCCAGTACTTC. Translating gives CASSAISGGGETQYF.

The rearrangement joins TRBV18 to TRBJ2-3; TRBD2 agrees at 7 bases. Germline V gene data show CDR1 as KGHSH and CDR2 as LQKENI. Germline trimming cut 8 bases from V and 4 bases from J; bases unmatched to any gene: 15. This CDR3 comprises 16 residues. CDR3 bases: TGTGCCAGCCCCCCGCTAAGGGGAGGGTCGGCAGATACGCAGTATTTT. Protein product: CASPPLRGGSADTQYF.

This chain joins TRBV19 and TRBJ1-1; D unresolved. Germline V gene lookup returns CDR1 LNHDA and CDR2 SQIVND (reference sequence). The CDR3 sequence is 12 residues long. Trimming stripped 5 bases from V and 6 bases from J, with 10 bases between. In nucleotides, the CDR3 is TGTGCCAGTAGTCCGGTGAGGGCTGAAGCTTTCTTT. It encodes CASSPVRAEAFF.

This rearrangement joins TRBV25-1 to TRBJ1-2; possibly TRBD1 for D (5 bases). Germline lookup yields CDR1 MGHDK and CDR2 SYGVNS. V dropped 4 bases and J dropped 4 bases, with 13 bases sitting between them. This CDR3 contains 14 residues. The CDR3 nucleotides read TGTGCCAGCAGTGTAACTGGCAGGGCCTATGGCTACACCTTC. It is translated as CASSVTGRAYGYTF.

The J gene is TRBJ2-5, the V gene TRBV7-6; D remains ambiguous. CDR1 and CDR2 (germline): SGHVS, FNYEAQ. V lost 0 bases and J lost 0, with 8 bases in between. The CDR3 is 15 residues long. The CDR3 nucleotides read TGTGCCAGCAGCTTAGCGGTCAGGTACCAAGAGACCCAGTACTTC. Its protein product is CASSLAVRYQETQYF.

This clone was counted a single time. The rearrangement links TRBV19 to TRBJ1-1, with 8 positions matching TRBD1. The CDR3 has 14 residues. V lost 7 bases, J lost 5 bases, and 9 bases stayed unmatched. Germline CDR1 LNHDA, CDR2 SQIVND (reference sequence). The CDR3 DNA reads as TGTGCCAGTAACCTTTATCAGGGGGCGACTGAAGCTTTCTTT. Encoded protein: CASNLYQGATEAFF.

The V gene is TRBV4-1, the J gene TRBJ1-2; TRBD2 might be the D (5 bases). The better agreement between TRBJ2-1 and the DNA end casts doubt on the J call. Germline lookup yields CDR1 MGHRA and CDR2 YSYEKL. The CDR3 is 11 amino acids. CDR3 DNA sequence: TGCGCCAGCAGCCAAGTTTCGGGACAGTTCTTC. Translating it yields CASSQVSGQFF.

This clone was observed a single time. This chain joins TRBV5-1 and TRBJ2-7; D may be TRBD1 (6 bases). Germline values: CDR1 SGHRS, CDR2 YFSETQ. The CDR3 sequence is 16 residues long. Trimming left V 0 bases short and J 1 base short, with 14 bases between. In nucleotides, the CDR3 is TGCGCCAGCAGCTTGGTCCTGGACAGTGGGTCCTACGAGCAGTACTTC. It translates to CASSLVLDSGSYEQYF. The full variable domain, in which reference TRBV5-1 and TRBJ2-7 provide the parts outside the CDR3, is KAGVTQTPRYLIKTRGQQVTLSCSPISGHRSVSWYQQTPGQGLQFLFEYFSETQRNKGNFPGRFSGRQFSNSRSEMNVSTLELGDSALYLCASSLVLDSGSYEQYFGPGTRLTVT.

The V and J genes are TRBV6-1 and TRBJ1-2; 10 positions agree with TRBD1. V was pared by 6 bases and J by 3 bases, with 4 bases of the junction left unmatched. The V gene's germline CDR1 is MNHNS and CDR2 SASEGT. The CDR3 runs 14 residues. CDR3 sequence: CASSRGQGHYGYTF. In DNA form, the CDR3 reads TGTGCCAGCAGCCGGGGACAGGGGCACTATGGCTACACCTTC.

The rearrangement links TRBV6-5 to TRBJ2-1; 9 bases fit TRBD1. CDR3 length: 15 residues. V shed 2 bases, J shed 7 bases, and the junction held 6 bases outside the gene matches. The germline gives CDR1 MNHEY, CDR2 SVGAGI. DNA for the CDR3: TGTGCCAGCAGTTACCCGGGGACAGGGCGAAATGAGCAGTTCTTC. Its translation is CASSYPGTGRNEQFF.

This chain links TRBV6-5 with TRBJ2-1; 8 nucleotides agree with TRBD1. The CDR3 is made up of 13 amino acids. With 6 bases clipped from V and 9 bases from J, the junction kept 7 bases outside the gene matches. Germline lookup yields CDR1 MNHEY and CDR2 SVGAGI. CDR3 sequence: CASSYNRGTEQFF. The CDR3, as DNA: TGTGCCAGCAGCTACAACAGGGGGACTGAGCAGTTCTTC.

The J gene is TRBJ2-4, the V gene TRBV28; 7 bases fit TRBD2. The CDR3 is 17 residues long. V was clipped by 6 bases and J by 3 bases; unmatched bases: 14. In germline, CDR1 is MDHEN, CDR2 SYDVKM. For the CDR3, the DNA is TGTGCCAGCAGAGGTTTTGGGGCGGGAGAAGGCAAAAACATTCAGTACTTC. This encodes CASRGFGAGEGKNIQYF.

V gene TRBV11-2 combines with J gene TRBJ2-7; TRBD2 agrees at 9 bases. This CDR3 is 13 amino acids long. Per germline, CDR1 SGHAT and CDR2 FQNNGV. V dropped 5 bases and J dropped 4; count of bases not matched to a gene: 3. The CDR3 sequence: CASSLAGSYEQYF. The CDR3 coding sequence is TGTGCCAGCAGCCTAGCGGGGTCGTACGAGCAGTACTTC.

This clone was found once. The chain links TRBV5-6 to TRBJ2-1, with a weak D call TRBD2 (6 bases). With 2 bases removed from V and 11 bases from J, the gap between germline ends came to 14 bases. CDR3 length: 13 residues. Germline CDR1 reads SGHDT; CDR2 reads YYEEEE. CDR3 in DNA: TGTGCCAGCAGCTTACGGGAGTCTTTTAAGCAGTTCTTC. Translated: CASSLRESFKQFF.

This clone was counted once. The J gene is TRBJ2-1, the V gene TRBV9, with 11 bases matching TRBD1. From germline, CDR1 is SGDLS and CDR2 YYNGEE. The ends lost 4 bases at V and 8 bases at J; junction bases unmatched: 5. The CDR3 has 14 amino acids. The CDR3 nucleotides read TGTGCCAGCAGCCCGGGACAGGGGGGCGATGAGCAGTTCTTC. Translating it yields CASSPGQGGDEQFF.

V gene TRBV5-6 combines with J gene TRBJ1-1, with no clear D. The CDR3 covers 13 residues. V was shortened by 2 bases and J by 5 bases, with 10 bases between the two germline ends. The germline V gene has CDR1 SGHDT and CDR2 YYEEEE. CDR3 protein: CASSFVGETEAFF. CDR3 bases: TGTGCCAGCAGCTTTGTTGGGGAGACTGAAGCTTTCTTT.

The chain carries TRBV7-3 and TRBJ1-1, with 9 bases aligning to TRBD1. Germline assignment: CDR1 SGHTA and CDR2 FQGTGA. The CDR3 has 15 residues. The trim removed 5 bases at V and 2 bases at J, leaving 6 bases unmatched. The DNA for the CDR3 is TGTGCCAGCAGCCCACAGGGGGCTGGTAACACTGAAGCTTTCTTT. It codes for CASSPQGAGNTEAFF.

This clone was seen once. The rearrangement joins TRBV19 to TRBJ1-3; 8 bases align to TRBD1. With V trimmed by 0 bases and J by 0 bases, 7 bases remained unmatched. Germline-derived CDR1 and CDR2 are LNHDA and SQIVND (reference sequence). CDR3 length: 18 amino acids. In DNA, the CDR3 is TGTGCCAGTAGTATAGAACTGGCAGGGGGCCTCTCTGGAAACACCATATATTTT. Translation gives CASSIELAGGLSGNTIYF.

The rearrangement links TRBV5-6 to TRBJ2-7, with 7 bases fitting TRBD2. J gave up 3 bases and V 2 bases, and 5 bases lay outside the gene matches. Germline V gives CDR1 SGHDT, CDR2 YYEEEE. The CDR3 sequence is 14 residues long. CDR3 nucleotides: TGTGCCAGCAGCTTTGGGACTACCTTCTACGAGCAGTACTTC. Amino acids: CASSFGTTFYEQYF.

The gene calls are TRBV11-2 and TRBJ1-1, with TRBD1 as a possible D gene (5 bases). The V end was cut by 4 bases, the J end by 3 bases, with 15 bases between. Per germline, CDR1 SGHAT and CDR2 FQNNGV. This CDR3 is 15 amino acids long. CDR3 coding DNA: TGTGCCAGCAGCTATAGGAGGACGGGGGACACTGAAGCTTTCTTT. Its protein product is CASSYRRTGDTEAFF.

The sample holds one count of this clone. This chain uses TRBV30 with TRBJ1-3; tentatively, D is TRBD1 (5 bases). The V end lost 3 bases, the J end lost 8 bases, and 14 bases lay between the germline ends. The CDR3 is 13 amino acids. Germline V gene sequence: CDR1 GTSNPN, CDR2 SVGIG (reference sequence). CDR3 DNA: TGTGCCTGGAGCCCTAATGGGGGGGACACCATATATTTT. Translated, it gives CAWSPNGGDTIYF. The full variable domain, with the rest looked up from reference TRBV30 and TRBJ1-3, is SQTIHQWPATLVQPVGSPLSLECTVEGTSNPNLYWYRQAAGRGLQLLFYSVGIGQISSEVPQNLSASRPQDRQFILSSKKLLLSDSGFYLCAWSPNGGDTIYFGEGSWLTVV.

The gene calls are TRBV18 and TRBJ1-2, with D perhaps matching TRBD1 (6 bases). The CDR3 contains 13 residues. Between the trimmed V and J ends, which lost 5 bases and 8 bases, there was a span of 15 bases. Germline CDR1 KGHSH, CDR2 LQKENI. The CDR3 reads CASSLQGLRGYTF. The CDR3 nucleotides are TGTGCCAGCTCATTACAGGGACTAAGAGGCTACACCTTC. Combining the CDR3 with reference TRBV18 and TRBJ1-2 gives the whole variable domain NAGVMQNPRHLVRRRGQEARLRCSPMKGHSHVYWYRQLPEEGLKFMVYLQKENIIDESGMPKERFSAEFPKEGPSILRIQQVVRGDSAAYFCASSLQGLRGYTFGSGTRLTVV.

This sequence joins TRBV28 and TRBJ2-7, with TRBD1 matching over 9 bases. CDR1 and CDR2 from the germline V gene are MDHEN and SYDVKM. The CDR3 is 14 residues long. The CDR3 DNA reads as TGTGTCACTCCAGGACAGGGGCTACCCTACGAGCAGTACTTC. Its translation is CVTPGQGLPYEQYF.

The CDR3 region has the DNA TGCAGTGCTAGTCCGGGAAATAGTTTCTTT. As protein: CSASPGNSFF. The V call is TRBV20-1, the J call TRBJ1-1; D uncertain. This CDR3 region has 10 residues. Germline CDR1 and CDR2: DFQATT and SNEGSKA (reference sequence). Trimming shortened V by 3 bases and J by 13 bases, and 12 bases separated the two germline ends.

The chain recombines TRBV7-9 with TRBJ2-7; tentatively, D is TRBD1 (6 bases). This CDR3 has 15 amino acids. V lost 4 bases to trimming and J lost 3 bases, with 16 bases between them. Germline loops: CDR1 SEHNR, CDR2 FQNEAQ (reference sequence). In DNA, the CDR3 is TGTGCCAGCAGCTCAATGACAGGAGTCCACTACGAGCAGTACTTC. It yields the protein CASSSMTGVHYEQYF.

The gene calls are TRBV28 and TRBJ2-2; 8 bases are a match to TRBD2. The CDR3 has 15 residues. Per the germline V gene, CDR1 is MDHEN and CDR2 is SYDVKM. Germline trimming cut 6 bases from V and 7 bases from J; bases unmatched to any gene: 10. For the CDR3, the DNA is TGTGCCAGCAGCCGGAGCGGGAGAGTAGGCGGGGAGCTGTTTTTT. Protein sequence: CASSRSGRVGGELFF.

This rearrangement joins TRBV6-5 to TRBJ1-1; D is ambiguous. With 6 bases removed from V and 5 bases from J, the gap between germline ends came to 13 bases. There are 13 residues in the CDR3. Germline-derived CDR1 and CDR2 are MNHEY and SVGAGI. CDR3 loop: CASSLSPRTEAFF. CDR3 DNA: TGTGCCAGCAGCCTTAGCCCGAGAACTGAAGCTTTCTTT.